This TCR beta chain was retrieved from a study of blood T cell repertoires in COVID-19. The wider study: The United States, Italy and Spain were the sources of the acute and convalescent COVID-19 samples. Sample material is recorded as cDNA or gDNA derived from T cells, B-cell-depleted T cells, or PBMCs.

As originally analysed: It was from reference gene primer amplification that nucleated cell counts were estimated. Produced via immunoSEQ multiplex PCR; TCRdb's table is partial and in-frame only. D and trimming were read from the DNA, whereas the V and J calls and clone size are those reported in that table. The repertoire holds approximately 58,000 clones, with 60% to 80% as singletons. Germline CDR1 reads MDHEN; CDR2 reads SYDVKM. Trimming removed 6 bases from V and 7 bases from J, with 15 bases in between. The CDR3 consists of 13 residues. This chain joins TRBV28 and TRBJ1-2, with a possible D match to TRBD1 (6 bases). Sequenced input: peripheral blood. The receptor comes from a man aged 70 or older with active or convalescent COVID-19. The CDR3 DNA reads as TGTGCCAGCAGCGTCGGGGGGCGGAGTGGCTACACCTTC. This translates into CASSVGGRSGYTF.